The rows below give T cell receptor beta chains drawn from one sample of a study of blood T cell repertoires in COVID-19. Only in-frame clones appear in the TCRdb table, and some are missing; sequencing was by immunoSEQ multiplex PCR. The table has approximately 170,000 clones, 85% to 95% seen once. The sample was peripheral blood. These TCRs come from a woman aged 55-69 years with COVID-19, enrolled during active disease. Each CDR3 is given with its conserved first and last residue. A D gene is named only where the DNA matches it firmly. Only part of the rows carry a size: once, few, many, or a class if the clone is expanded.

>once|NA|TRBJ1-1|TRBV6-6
CASSYTLSEAFF
TGTGCCAGCAGTTACACACTATCTGAAGCTTTCTTT
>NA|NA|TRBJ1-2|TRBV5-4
CASSFAGSPNYGYTF
TGTGCCAGCAGCTTTGCGGGGTCACCTAACTATGGCTACACCTTC
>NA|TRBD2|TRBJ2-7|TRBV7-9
CASSPRTSGASSSYEQYF
TGTGCCAGCAGCCCCCGGACTAGCGGGGCTTCGAGCTCCTACGAGCAGTACTTC
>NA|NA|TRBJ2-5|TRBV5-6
CASSLSGRQETQYF
TGTGCCAGCAGCTTGAGCGGCAGACAAGAGACCCAGTACTTC
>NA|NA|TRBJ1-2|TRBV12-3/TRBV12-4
CASSLNRNYGYTF
TGTGCCAGCAGTTTAAACAGAAACTATGGCTACACCTTC
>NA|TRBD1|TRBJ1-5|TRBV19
CASSKGAYQPQHF
TGTGCCAGTTCTAAGGGGGCCTATCAGCCCCAGCATTTT
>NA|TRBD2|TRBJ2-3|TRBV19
CASSKLAGGTTDTQYF
TGTGCCAGTAGTAAACTAGCGGGGGGGACCACAGATACGCAGTATTTT
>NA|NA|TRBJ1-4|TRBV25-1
CASNPTGKYNEKLFF
TGTGCCAGCAATCCAACAGGGAAATATAATGAAAAACTGTTTTTT
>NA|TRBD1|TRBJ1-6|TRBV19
CASSNYRGNSPLHF
TGTGCCAGTAGTAATTACAGGGGAAATTCACCCCTCCACTTT
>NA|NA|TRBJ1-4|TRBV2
CASSYEATNEKLFF
TGTGCCAGCAGCTACGAGGCAACTAATGAAAAACTGTTTTTT
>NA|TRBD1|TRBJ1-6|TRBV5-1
CASSFLQGNNSPLHF
TGCGCCAGCAGCTTCCTACAGGGGAATAATTCACCCCTCCACTTT
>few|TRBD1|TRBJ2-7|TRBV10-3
CAISWTGNEQYF
TGTGCCATCAGTTGGACAGGGAACGAGCAGTACTTC
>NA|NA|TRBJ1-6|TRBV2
CASLSGLSSYNSPLHF
TGTGCCAGCTTGTCGGGGTTGAGTTCCTATAATTCACCCCTCCACTTT
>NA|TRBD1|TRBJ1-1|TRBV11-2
CASSLDRDAEAFF
TGTGCCAGCAGCTTGGACAGGGACGCTGAAGCTTTCTTT
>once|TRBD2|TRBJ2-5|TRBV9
CASSVAAGVQETQYF
TGTGCCAGCAGCGTAGCAGCGGGGGTACAAGAGACCCAGTACTTC
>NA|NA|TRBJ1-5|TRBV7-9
CASSFEGNQPQHF
TGTGCCAGCAGCTTCGAGGGCAATCAGCCCCAGCATTTT
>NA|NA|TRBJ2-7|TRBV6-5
CASRGQGGREQYF
TGTGCCAGCAGGGGTCAGGGGGGTCGCGAGCAGTACTTC
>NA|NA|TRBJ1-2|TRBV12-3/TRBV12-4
CASRSTGFGYTF
TGTGCCAGCAGATCGACAGGTTTTGGCTACACCTTC
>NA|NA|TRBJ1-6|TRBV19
CASTPLWGARNSPLHF
TGTGCCAGTACCCCTTTATGGGGCGCCCGTAATTCACCCCTCCACTTT
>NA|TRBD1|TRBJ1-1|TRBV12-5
CASGLLGTGKNTEAFF
TGTGCTAGTGGCTTATTAGGGACAGGGAAGAACACTGAAGCTTTCTTT
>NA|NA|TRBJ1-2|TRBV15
CATSREQGNYGYTF
TGTGCCACCAGCAGAGAACAGGGCAACTATGGCTACACCTTC
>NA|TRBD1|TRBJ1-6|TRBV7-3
CASSSTTPGQGSSYNSPLHF
TGTGCCAGCAGCTCCACCACTCCGGGACAGGGGAGCTCCTATAATTCACCCCTCCACTTT
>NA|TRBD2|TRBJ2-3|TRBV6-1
CAGGGDLTDTQYF
TGTGCCGGTGGGGGGGACTTAACAGATACGCAGTATTTT
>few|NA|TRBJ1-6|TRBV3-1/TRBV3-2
CASSQDVIVHF
TGTGCCAGCAGCCAAGATGTTATTGTCCACTTT
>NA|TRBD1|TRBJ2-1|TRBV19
CASSNLGSRGREQFF
TGTGCCAGTAGTAACCTTGGGAGCAGGGGGCGCGAGCAGTTCTTC